The entry below gives a single T cell receptor beta chain sequence along with its context. Its antigen is still unknown. The data belong to a study of Graves' ophthalmopathy and Graves' hyperthyroidism. Study results and limitations: Blood also held most thyroid clonotypes expanded above 0.001 frequency. Sensitivity of about 90% and specificity of less than 82% were achieved when a 13-signature model separated ophthalmopathy from stable hyperthyroidism.

Stable hyperthyroidism denotes an absence of ophthalmopathy throughout 18 months of follow-up. Physicians reached a diagnosis by relying on clinical symptoms, serum thyroxine, TRAb, thyroid ultrasound and orbital computed tomography. RNA transcripts served as template for amplifying TCR beta CDR3 sequences. First-round RT-PCR used HTBI primers; second-round multiplex PCR followed. Via MiXCR, TCRdb re-called the multiplex PCR reads, giving one row per CDR3 protein. The data show 620,000 or so distinct CDR3 sequences, with around a fifth seen just once and more than 5.5% held by the top ten. The germline CDR1 and CDR2 sequences are DFQATT and SNEGSKA (reference sequence). The CDR3 spans 15 residues. V was clipped by 5 bases and J by 8 bases, with 21 bases between them.

The sequence derives from a woman aged 18-30 years with stable Graves' hyperthyroidism. Some clones in this sample may be carry-over from other donors' samples. The V gene is TRBV20-1, the J gene TRBJ1-4; D might be TRBD1 (6 bases). Material: peripheral blood. The CDR3: CSAGGSGLPNEKLFF. The CDR3 nucleotides are TGCAGTGCTGGGGGCAGCGGCCTCCCCAACGAAAAACTGTTTTTT.